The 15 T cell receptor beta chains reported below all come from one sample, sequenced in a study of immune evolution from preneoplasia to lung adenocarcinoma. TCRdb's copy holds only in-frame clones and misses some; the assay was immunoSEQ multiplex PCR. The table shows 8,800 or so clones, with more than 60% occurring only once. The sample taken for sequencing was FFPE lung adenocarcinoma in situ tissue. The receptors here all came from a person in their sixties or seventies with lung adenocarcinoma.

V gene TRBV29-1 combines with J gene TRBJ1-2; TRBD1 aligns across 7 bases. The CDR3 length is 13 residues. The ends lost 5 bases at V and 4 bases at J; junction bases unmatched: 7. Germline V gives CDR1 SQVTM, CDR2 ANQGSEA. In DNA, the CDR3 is TGCAGCGTTTCCCAGGGGGGCACCTATGGCTACACCTTC. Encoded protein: CSVSQGGTYGYTF.

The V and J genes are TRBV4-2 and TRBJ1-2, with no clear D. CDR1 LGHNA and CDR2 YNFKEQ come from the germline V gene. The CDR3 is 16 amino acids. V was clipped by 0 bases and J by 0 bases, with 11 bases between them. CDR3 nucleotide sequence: TGTGCCAGCAGCCAAGAGAGAAACCTAGCTAACTATGGCTACACCTTC. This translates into CASSQERNLANYGYTF.

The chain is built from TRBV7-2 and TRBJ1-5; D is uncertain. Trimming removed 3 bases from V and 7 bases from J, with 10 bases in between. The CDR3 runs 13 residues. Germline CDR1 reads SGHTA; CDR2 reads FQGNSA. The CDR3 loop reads CASSLWLWQPQHF. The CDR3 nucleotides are TGTGCCAGCAGCTTGTGGCTCTGGCAGCCCCAGCATTTT.

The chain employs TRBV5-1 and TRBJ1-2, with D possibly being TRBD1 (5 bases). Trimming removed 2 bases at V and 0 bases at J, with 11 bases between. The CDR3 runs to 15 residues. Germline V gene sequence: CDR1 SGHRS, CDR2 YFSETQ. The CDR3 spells CASSLQVGSNYGYTF. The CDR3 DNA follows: TGCGCCAGCAGCTTACAGGTCGGGTCTAACTATGGCTACACCTTC.

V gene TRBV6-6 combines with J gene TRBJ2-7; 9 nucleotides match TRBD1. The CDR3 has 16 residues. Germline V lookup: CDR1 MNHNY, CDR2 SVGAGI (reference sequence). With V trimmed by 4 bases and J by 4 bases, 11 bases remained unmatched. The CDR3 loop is CASSFLRQGVKYEQYF. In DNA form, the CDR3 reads TGTGCCAGCAGTTTCCTCCGACAGGGGGTAAAGTACGAGCAGTACTTC.

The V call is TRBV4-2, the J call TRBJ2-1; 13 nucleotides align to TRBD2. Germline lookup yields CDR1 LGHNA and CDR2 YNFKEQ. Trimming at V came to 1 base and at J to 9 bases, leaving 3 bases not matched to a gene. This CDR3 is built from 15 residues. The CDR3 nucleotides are TGTGCCAGCAGCCAAGGGACTAGCGGGGGCGTTGAGCAGTTCTTC. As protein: CASSQGTSGGVEQFF.

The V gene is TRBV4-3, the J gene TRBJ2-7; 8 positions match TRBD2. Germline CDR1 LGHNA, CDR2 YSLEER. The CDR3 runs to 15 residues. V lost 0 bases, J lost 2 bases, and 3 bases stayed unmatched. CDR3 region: CASSQEGLATYEQYF. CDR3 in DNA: TGCGCCAGCAGCCAAGAAGGACTAGCTACCTACGAGCAGTACTTC.

The CDR3 sequence: CAWTLFGVYNEQFF. For the CDR3, the DNA is TGTGCCTGGACCCTCTTCGGGGTGTACAATGAGCAGTTCTTC. The rearrangement uses TRBV30 and TRBJ2-1; the D gene is possibly TRBD2 (5 bases). The CDR3 spans 14 residues. CDR1 and CDR2 from the germline V gene are GTSNPN and SVGIG (reference sequence). V gave up 4 bases and J gave up 4 bases, with 14 bases separating them.

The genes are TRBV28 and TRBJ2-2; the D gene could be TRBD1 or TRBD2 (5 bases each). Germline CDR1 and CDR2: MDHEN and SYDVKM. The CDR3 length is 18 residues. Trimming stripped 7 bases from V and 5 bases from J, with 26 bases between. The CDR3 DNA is TGTGCCAGCACCGCGGTGGGGCTGACGGGGAAAGATACCGGGGAGCTGTTTTTT. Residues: CASTAVGLTGKDTGELFF.

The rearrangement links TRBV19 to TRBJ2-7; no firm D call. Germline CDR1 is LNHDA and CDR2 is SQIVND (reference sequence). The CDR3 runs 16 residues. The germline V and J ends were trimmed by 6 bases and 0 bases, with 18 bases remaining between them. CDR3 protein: CASSRRVLSSSYEQYF. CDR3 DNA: TGTGCCAGTAGCCGAAGGGTTCTTTCAAGCTCCTACGAGCAGTACTTC.

This CDR3 reads CASSLQGTGELFF. CDR3 nucleotide sequence: TGTGCCAGCAGCTTGCAGGGAACCGGGGAGCTGTTTTTT. The V gene is TRBV7-2, the J gene TRBJ2-2; a weak D match, TRBD1 (5 bases). Germline CDR1 SGHTA, CDR2 FQGNSA. Trimming stripped 3 bases from V and 5 bases from J, with 7 bases between. CDR3 length equals 13 residues.

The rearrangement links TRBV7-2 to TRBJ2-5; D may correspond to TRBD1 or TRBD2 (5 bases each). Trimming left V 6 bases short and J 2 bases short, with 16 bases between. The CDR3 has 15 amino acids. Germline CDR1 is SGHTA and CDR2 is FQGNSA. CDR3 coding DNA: TGTGCCAGCAGACCGCCGGGGACGTTACAAGAGACCCAGTACTTC. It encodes CASRPPGTLQETQYF.

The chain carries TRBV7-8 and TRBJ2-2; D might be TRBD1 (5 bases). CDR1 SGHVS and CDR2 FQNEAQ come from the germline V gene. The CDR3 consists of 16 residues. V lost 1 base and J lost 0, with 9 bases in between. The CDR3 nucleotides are TGTGCCAGCAGCTTAGGTGGCAGGGCGAACACCGGGGAGCTGTTTTTT. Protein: CASSLGGRANTGELFF. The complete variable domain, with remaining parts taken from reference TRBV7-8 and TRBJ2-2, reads GAGVSQSPRYKVAKRGQDVALRCDPISGHVSLFWYQQALGQGPEFLTYFQNEAQLDKSGLPSDRFFAERPEGSVSTLKIQRTQQEDSAVYLCASSLGGRANTGELFFGEGSRLTVL.

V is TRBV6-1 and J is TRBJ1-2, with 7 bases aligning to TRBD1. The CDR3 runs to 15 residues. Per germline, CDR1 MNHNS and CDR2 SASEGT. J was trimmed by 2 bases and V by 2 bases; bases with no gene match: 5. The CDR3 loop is CASSELTGPNYGYTF. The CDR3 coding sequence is TGTGCCAGCAGTGAACTGACAGGGCCCAACTATGGCTACACCTTC.

CDR3: CASSERGLVTETQYF. The DNA of the CDR3 is TGTGCCAGCAGTGAAAGGGGGCTAGTTACGGAGACCCAGTACTTC. The chain uses TRBV2 and TRBJ2-5; TRBD1 agrees at 7 bases. Germline V gene lookup returns CDR1 SNHLY and CDR2 FYNNEI. This CDR3 spans 15 amino acids. The V gene end was trimmed by 2 bases and the J gene end by 5 bases; junction bases not matched to a gene: 8.